Below, 16 T cell receptor beta chains from the same sample are listed, as sequenced in a study of beta chain features in type 1 diabetes. The investigators reverse transcribed all of the isolated RNA, so they sequenced expressed TCRB transcripts. Profiling relied on immunoSEQ multiplex PCR, and the TCRdb table lists in-frame clones only, not all of them. The sample holds around 340,000 clones, 6.5% to 10% seen once. The sample comprised central memory CD4+ T cells from blood. The origin of the receptors is a woman aged 18-29 years in good health.

The gene calls are TRBV19 and TRBJ2-7, with D perhaps being TRBD1 or TRBD2 (5 bases each). Germline-derived CDR1 and CDR2 are LNHDA and SQIVND (reference sequence). V was pared by 3 bases and J by 3 bases, with 12 bases between. The CDR3 is 14 amino acids. The CDR3 protein is CASSIPGTSYEQYF. DNA of the CDR3: TGTGCCAGTAGTATTCCTGGGACCAGCTACGAGCAGTACTTC.

This clone was detected a few times. V is TRBV27 and J is TRBJ2-1; 7 nucleotides agree with TRBD2. The CDR3 has 13 residues. Trimming took 8 bases from V and 8 from J; bases not matched to a gene: 9. Germline loops: CDR1 MNHEY, CDR2 SMNVEV (reference sequence). The CDR3 DNA is TGTGCCAGCGGGCGGGAGATGGTTTATGAGCAGTTCTTC. Protein sequence: CASGREMVYEQFF.

The rearrangement joins TRBV4-2 to TRBJ1-2, with D unclear. CDR3 size: 14 residues. The V gene's germline CDR1 is LGHNA and CDR2 YNFKEQ. V was shortened by 5 bases and J by 7 bases, with 17 bases between the two germline ends. CDR3 in amino acids: CASSYPTVIGGYTF. The CDR3, as DNA: TGTGCCAGCAGCTACCCGACCGTAATTGGTGGCTACACCTTC.

The chain joins TRBV18 to TRBJ2-7, with 9 bases identical to TRBD2. The V gene's germline CDR1 is KGHSH and CDR2 LQKENI. The CDR3 spans 16 residues. Germline trimming cut 2 bases from V and 3 bases from J; bases unmatched to any gene: 8. The CDR3: CASSPARAGGLYEQYF. The CDR3 region has the DNA TGTGCCAGCTCACCAGCTCGAGCGGGAGGCCTCTACGAGCAGTACTTC.

In this sample, this clone turned up a few times. The V and J genes are TRBV4-2 and TRBJ1-4; 10 bases fit TRBD1. CDR3 length: 17 amino acids. Germline V gives CDR1 LGHNA, CDR2 YNFKEQ. The trim removed 0 bases at V and 4 bases at J, leaving 5 bases unmatched. This chain's CDR3 is CASSQELGTGVNEKLFF. The CDR3 DNA is TGTGCCAGCAGCCAAGAACTCGGGACAGGGGTTAATGAAAAACTGTTTTTT.

This clone has more than one count but fewer than ten. The chain carries TRBV9 and TRBJ2-3, with 15 positions matching TRBD2. The CDR3 has 19 amino acids. The germline CDR1 and CDR2 sequences are SGDLS and YYNGEE. V lost 4 bases, J lost 6 bases, and 15 bases stayed unmatched. The CDR3 nucleotides read TGTGCCAGCAGCTCCCACGGTCGGACTAGCGGGGGGGGAAGGGATACGCAGTATTTT. It yields the protein CASSSHGRTSGGGRDTQYF.

This clone was detected a few times. The chain joins TRBV7-9 to TRBJ1-1; 8 bases are a match to TRBD1. There are 16 residues in the CDR3. V lost 5 bases, J lost 2 bases, and 10 bases stayed unmatched. Per the germline V gene, CDR1 is SEHNR and CDR2 is FQNEAQ (reference sequence). The CDR3 bases are TGTGCCAGCAGCCCGAGACCAGGACAGGGAAACACTGAAGCTTTCTTT. Its translation is CASSPRPGQGNTEAFF.

This clone was seen a handful of times. This CDR3 reads CASSPIQLTSSGETQYF. The CDR3 coding sequence is TGTGCCAGCAGCCCCATCCAGTTGACATCTTCCGGCGAGACCCAGTACTTC. This sequence joins TRBV11-2 and TRBJ2-5; D is undetermined. Trimming removed 5 bases at V and 5 bases at J, with 24 bases between. From germline, CDR1 is SGHAT and CDR2 FQNNGV. This CDR3 is built from 17 residues. The variable domain in full, completed from reference TRBV11-2 and TRBJ2-5, reads EAGVAQSPRYKIIEKRQSVAFWCNPISGHATLYWYQQILGQGPKLLIQFQNNGVVDDSQLPKDRFSAERLKGVDSTLKIQPAKLEDSAVYLCASSPIQLTSSGETQYFGPGTRLLVL.

The rearrangement joins TRBV9 to TRBJ2-1; D not certain. The germline V gene has CDR1 SGDLS and CDR2 YYNGEE. Trimming took 0 bases from V and 0 from J, leaving 10 bases between them. This CDR3 contains 16 residues. The DNA of the CDR3 is TGTGCCAGCAGCGTAGAGAGTTATAGCTCCTACAATGAGCAGTTCTTC. Translated, it gives CASSVESYSSYNEQFF.

The chain combines TRBV7-9 with TRBJ2-2, with TRBD2 identical over 7 bases. This CDR3 region has 17 residues. The V gene end was trimmed by 1 base and the J gene end by 1 base; junction bases not matched to a gene: 6. The germline CDR1 and CDR2 sequences are SEHNR and FQNEAQ (reference sequence). CDR3 loop: CASSLVLGGRNTGELFF. The CDR3 nucleotides are TGTGCCAGCAGCTTAGTTCTTGGCGGGAGGAACACCGGGGAGCTGTTTTTT.

The CDR3 here is CASSVGREETQYF. CDR3 in DNA: TGTGCCAGCAGCGTAGGACGGGAAGAGACCCAGTACTTC. This chain joins TRBV9 and TRBJ2-5; D ambiguous. Germline V gene data show CDR1 as SGDLS and CDR2 as YYNGEE. The germline V and J ends were trimmed by 0 bases and 3 bases, with 6 bases remaining between them. CDR3 length equals 13 residues.

This clone was seen a few times. The chain couples TRBV7-8 to TRBJ2-3, with unresolved D. Deletions cut 6 bases from V and 4 bases from J, with 5 bases between. The CDR3 contains 11 residues. Germline lookup yields CDR1 SGHVS and CDR2 FQNEAQ. In nucleotides, the CDR3 is TGTGCCAGCAGTCCTGCAGATACGCAGTATTTT. It specifies CASSPADTQYF.

This clone came up a few times. The V and J genes are TRBV7-9 and TRBJ2-7; D might be TRBD1 (5 bases). In germline, CDR1 is SEHNR, CDR2 FQNEAQ (reference sequence). The CDR3 has 16 amino acids. The ends were cut back, 4 bases at V and 5 bases at J, with 21 bases in the middle. CDR3 residues: CASSSLFIAGNDEQYF. CDR3 coding DNA: TGTGCCAGCAGCTCCCTTTTCATAGCAGGGAACGACGAGCAGTACTTC.

This clone was detected a few times. The chain links TRBV18 to TRBJ1-1; D unresolved. Germline assignment: CDR1 KGHSH and CDR2 LQKENI. This CDR3 is built from 13 residues. V was pared by 6 bases and J by 0 bases, with 8 bases between. CDR3 sequence (DNA): TGTGCCAGCTCTGAAGACATGAACACTGAAGCTTTCTTT. This codes for CASSEDMNTEAFF.

This clone was recorded a few times. Other nucleotide sequences in the sample specify the same CDR3. This chain connects TRBV18 to TRBJ2-7; possibly TRBD2 for D (5 bases). There are 14 residues in the CDR3. Trimming removed 3 bases at V and 4 bases at J, with 13 bases between. CDR1 is KGHSH, CDR2 LQKENI, per germline. As DNA, the CDR3 is TGTGCCAGCTCACCCCCCAGTCGAGGGTACGAGCAGTACTTC. Amino acid sequence: CASSPPSRGYEQYF.

This clone showed up just a few times. The chain employs TRBV7-9 and TRBJ2-3; a possible D gene is TRBD2 (5 bases). The CDR3 totals 14 residues. CDR1 and CDR2 (germline): SEHNR, FQNEAQ (reference sequence). Trimming cost V 8 bases and J 4 bases, with 16 bases left between them. The CDR3: CASGRVEVADTQYF. CDR3 in DNA: TGTGCCAGCGGCCGAGTGGAGGTAGCAGATACGCAGTATTTT.